This paragraph reports one TCR beta chain. The source of the sample is a study of blood T cell repertoires in COVID-19. Study background: COVID-19 samples from acute and convalescent phases originated in the United States, Italy and Spain.

The CDR3 spans 12 residues. Trimming shortened V by 6 bases and J by 5 bases, and 10 bases separated the two germline ends. The germline gives CDR1 MDHEN, CDR2 SYDVKM. Clones were sequenced by immunoSEQ multiplex PCR, and TCRdb holds only the in-frame ones, with some missing. The sample has approximately 150,000 clones; 83% are singletons. Sample: peripheral blood. The V gene is TRBV28, the J gene TRBJ1-2, with D unclear. This TCR was sampled from a woman aged 80 or over with acute or convalescent COVID-19. This chain's CDR3 is CASSSLGYGYTF. DNA of the CDR3: TGTGCCAGCAGCTCCCTCGGTTATGGCTACACCTTC.